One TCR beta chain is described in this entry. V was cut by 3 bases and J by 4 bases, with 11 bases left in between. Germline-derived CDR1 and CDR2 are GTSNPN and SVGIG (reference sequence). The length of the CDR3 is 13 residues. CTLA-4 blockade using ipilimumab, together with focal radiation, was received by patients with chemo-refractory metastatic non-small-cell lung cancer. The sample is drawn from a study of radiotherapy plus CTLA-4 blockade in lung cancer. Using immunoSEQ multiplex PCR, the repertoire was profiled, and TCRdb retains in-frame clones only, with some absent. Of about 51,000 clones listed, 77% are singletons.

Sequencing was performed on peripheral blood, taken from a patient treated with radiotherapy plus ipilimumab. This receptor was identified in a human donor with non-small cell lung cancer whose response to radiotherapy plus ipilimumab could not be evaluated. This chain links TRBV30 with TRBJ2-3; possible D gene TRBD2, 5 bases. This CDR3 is CAWSHGVADTQYF. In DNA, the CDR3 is TGTGCCTGGAGCCACGGGGTTGCAGATACGCAGTATTTT.